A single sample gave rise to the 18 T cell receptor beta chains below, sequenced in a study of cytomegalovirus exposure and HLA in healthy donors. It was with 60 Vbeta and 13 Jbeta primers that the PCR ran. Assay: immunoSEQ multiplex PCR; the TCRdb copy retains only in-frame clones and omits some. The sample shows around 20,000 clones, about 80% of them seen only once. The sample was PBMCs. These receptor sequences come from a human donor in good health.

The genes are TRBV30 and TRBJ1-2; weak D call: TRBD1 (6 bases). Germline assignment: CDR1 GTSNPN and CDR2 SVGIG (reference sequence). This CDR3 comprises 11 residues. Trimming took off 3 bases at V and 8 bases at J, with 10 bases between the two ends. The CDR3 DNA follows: TGTGCCTGGAGGGGGGCTGGAGGCTACACCTTC. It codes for CAWRGAGGYTF.

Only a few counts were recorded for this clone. CDR3 in amino acids: CASSGTSLYQPQHF. Here the CDR3 DNA reads TGTGCCAGTTCCGGGACATCACTTTATCAGCCCCAGCATTTT. This chain connects TRBV6-5 to TRBJ1-5; a possible D gene is TRBD1 (6 bases). V lost 9 bases and J 5 bases, leaving 17 bases between the germline ends. CDR3 size: 14 residues. Per germline, CDR1 MNHEY and CDR2 SVGAGI.

The CDR3 coding sequence is TGTGCCAGCAGCTTGACAGGGGGAGGGTTCACTGAAGCTTTCTTT. Its translation is CASSLTGGGFTEAFF. The chain combines TRBV7-2 with TRBJ1-1; TRBD1 matches 9 bases. The J segment lost 4 bases and the V segment lost 3 bases, leaving 6 bases of the junction unmatched. The CDR3 has 15 amino acids. Germline V CDR1 and CDR2: SGHTA, FQGNSA. The full variable domain, in which reference TRBV7-2 and TRBJ1-1 provide the parts outside the CDR3, is GAGVSQSPSNKVTEKGKDVELRCDPISGHTALYWYRQSLGQGLEFLIYFQGNSAPDKSGLPSDRFSAERTGGSVSTLTIQRTQQEDSAVYLCASSLTGGGFTEAFFGQGTRLTVV.

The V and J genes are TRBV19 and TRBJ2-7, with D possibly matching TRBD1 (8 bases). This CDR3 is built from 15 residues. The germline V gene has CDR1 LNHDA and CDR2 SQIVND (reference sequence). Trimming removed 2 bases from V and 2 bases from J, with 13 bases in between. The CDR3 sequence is CASSIYRGRAYEQYF. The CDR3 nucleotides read TGTGCCAGTAGTATATACAGGGGGAGGGCCTACGAGCAGTACTTC.

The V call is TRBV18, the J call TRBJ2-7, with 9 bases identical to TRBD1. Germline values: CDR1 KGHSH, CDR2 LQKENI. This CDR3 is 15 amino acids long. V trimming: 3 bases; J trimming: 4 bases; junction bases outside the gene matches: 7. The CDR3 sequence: CASSPPGQGSYEQYF. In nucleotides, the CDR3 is TGTGCCAGCTCACCCCCGGGACAGGGATCTTACGAGCAGTACTTC.

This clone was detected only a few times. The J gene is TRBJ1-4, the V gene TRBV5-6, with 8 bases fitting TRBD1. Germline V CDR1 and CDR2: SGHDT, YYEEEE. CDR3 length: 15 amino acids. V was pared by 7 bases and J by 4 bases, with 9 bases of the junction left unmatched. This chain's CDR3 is CASGLMGQVNEKLFF. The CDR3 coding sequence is TGTGCCAGCGGTTTAATGGGACAGGTTAATGAAAAACTGTTTTTT.

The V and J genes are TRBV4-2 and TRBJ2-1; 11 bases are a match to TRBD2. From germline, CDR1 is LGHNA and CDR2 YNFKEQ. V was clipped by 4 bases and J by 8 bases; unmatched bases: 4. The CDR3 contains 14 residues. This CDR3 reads CASSPSGGIYEQFF. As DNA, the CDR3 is TGTGCCAGCAGCCCTAGCGGGGGGATCTATGAGCAGTTCTTC.

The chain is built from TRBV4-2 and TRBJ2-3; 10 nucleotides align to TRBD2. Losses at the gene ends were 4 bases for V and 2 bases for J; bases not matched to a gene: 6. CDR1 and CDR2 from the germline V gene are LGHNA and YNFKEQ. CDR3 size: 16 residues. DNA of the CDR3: TGTGCCAGCAGCCGACAAACTAGCGGGGACACAGATACGCAGTATTTT. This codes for CASSRQTSGDTDTQYF.

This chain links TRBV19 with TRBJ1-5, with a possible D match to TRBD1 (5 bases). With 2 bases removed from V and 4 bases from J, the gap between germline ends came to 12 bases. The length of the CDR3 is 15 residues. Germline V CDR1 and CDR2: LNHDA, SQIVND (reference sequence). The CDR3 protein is CASSIRDSLNQPQHF. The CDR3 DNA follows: TGTGCCAGTAGTATACGAGACAGTTTGAATCAGCCCCAGCATTTT.

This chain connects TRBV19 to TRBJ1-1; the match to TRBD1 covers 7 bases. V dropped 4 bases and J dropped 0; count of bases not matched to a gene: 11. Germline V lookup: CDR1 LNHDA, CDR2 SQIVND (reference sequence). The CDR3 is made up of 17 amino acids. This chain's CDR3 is CASSKDRNRGVNTEAFF. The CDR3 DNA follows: TGTGCCAGTAGTAAGGACAGAAACAGGGGAGTGAACACTGAAGCTTTCTTT.

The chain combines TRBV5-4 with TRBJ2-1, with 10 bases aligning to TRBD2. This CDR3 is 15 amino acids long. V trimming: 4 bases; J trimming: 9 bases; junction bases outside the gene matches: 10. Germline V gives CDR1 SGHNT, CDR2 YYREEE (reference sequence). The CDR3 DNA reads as TGTGCCAGCAGCCACGGGACTAGCGCTTTGGGTGAGCAGTTCTTC. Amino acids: CASSHGTSALGEQFF.

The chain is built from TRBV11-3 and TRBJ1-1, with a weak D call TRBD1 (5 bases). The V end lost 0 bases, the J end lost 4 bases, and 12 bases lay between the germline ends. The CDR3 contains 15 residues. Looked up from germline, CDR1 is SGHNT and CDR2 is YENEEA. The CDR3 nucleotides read TGTGCCAGCAGCTTAGATCTAACAGGATCCACTGAAGCTTTCTTT. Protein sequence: CASSLDLTGSTEAFF.

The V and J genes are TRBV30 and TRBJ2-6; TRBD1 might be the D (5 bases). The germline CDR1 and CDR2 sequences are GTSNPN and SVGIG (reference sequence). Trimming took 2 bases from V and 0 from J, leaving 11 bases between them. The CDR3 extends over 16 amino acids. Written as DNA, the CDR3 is TGTGCCTGGAGTAAGGGGTTAAGCTCTGGGGCCAACGTCCTGACTTTC. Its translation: CAWSKGLSSGANVLTF.

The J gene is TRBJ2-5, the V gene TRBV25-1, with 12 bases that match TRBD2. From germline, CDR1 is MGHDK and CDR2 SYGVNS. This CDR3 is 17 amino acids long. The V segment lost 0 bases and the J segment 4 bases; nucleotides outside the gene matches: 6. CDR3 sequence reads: CASSEYTLTSGGETQYF. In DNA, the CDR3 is TGTGCCAGCAGTGAATATACCCTGACTAGCGGGGGAGAGACCCAGTACTTC.

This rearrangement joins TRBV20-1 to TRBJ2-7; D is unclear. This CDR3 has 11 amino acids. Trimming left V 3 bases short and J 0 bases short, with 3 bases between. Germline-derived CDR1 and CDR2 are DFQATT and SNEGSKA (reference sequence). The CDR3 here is CSASISYEQYF. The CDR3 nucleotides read TGCAGTGCTAGCATCTCCTACGAGCAGTACTTC.

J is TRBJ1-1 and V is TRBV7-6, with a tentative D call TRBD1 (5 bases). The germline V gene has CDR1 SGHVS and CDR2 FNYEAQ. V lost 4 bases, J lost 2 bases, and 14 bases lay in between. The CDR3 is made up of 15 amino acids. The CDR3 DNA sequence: TGTGCCAGCAGCTCACCTCAGGGTAGTAACACTGAAGCTTTCTTT. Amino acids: CASSSPQGSNTEAFF.

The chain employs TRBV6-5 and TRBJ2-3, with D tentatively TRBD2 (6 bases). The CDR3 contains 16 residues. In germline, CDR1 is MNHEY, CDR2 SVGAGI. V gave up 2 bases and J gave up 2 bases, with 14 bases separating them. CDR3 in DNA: TGTGCCAGCAGTTACGTACCGGGAGCGTCCACAGATACGCAGTATTTT. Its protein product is CASSYVPGASTDTQYF.

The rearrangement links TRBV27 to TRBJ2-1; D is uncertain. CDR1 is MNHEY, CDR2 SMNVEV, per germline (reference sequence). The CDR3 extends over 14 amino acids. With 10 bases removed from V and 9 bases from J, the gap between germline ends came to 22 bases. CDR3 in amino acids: CATSLTGFRGEQFF. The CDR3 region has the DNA TGTGCCACATCACTGACCGGTTTTAGAGGTGAGCAGTTCTTC.